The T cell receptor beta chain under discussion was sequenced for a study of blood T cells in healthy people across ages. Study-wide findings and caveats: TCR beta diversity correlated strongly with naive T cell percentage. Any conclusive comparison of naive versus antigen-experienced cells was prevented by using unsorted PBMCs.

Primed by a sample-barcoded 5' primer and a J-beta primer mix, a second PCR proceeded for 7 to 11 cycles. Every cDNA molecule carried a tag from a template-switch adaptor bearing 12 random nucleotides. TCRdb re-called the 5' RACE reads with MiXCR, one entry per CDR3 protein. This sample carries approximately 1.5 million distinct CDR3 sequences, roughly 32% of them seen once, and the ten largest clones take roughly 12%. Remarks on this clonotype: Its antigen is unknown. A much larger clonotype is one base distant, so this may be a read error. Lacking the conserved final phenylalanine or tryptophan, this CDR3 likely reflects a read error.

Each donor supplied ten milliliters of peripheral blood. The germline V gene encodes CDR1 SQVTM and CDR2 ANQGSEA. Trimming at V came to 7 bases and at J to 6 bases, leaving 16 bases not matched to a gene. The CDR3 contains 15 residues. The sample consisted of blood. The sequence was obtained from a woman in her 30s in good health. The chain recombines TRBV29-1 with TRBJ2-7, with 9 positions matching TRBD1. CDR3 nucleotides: TGCAGCGCTGGGGAGTCCGGGACAGGGACACGCGAGCAGTACTCC. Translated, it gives CSAGESGTGTREQYS.